The 4 T cell receptor beta chains presented below share a single source sample, sequenced in a study of shared clonotypes between healthy human individuals. TCRdb's copy holds only in-frame clones and misses some; the assay was immunoSEQ multiplex PCR. The sample has roughly 1 million clones, around 82% seen once. Sequencing was performed on memory CD4+ T cells from PBMCs. Subset: CD45RA-negative fraction. Receptors originate from a man between 18 and 35 years old in good health. Some clones in this sample may be carry-over from other donors' samples.

The rearrangement links TRBV5-1 to TRBJ1-2; a weak D match, TRBD1 (5 bases). Deletions cut 8 bases from V and 4 bases from J, with 15 bases between. The CDR3 length is 13 residues. In germline, CDR1 is SGHRS, CDR2 YFSETQ. The CDR3 loop is CASSASGPYGYTF. The CDR3 DNA is TGCGCCAGTTCAGCTTCGGGACCCTATGGCTACACCTTC.

This sequence joins TRBV5-4 and TRBJ2-7; TRBD2 aligns across 11 bases. Losses at the gene ends were 4 bases for V and 4 bases for J; bases not matched to a gene: 10. Looked up from germline, CDR1 is SGHNT and CDR2 is YYREEE (reference sequence). The CDR3 is made up of 16 amino acids. Here the CDR3 reads CASSDELAGGLYEQYF. Written as DNA, the CDR3 is TGTGCCAGCAGCGATGAGCTAGCGGGAGGACTTTACGAGCAGTACTTC.

With regard to this clone: The sample contains more than one DNA sequence encoding this CDR3. This chain uses TRBV9 with TRBJ2-3; tentatively, D is TRBD1 or TRBD2 (6 bases each). V shed 0 bases and J shed 6 bases, with 8 bases lying between them. From germline, CDR1 is SGDLS and CDR2 YYNGEE. The length of the CDR3 is 13 residues. This chain's CDR3 is CASSVGGGDTQYF. The CDR3 DNA reads TGTGCCAGCAGCGTAGGAGGGGGGGATACGCAGTATTTT. The variable domain in full, with the rest retrieved from reference TRBV9 and TRBJ2-3, is DSGVTQTPKHLITATGQRVTLRCSPRSGDLSVYWYQQSLDQGLQFLIQYYNGEERAKGNILERFSAQQFPDLHSELNLSSLELGDSALYFCASSVGGGDTQYFGPGTRLTVL.

V gene TRBV5-1 combines with J gene TRBJ2-5; 14 bases line up with TRBD2. V lost 2 bases to trimming and J lost 4 bases; unmatched junction nucleotides: 4. The CDR3 consists of 16 residues. CDR1 SGHRS and CDR2 YFSETQ come from the germline V gene. The CDR3 here is CASSLLGLAGGETQYF. In nucleotides, the CDR3 is TGCGCCAGCAGCTTACTAGGACTAGCGGGAGGAGAGACCCAGTACTTC.